The entry below gives a single T cell receptor beta chain sequence along with its context. The antigen is unknown. The CDR3 is 19 residues long. V lost 2 bases and J lost 0, with 17 bases in between. CDR1 is SEHNR, CDR2 FQNEAQ, per germline (reference sequence). TRB rearrangements were amplified by multiplex PCR with BIOMED2 TRB-A/B primers. TCRdb used MiXCR to reprocess the multiplex PCR reads, holding one entry per CDR3 protein. Among 20,000 to 25,000 distinct CDR3 sequences listed, over 25% were seen once. From blood, about 240-550 ng of genomic DNA served as TRB template. This specimen belongs to a study of T and B cells in COVID-19 patients. Study observations and caveats: In COVID-19 patients, T cell receptor beta variable and joining gene use was reportedly strongly skewed. There were 2,000 to 2,500 TCR clusters exclusive to the recovered cohort, 30 to 40 with low generation probability. Highly clonal in active COVID-19, TRB repertoires exceeded healthy-donor diversity and richness at recovery.

This rearrangement joins TRBV7-9 to TRBJ1-6; D gene uncertain. Sequencing was done on a sample of blood. This receptor was obtained from a human donor who had recovered from COVID-19. The CDR3 sequence: CASSLSSHGPSSYNSPLHF. Written as DNA, the CDR3 is TGTGCCAGCAGCTTAAGTAGCCATGGTCCGAGCTCCTATAATTCACCCCTCCACTTT.